This T cell receptor (beta chain) was observed in a study of blood T cell repertoires in COVID-19. Across the whole study: Material from acute and convalescent COVID-19 was sourced from the United States, Italy and Spain. In each case, the material was cDNA or gDNA derived from T cells, B-cell-depleted T cells, or PBMCs.

Source study methods: Estimation of nucleated cell counts was performed using reference gene primer amplification. TCRdb's copy holds only in-frame clones and misses some; the assay was immunoSEQ multiplex PCR. V and J calls and clone size are given by that table; D and trimming were obtained from the DNA. The data hold about 72,000 clones, with approximately 90% observed a single time. This CDR3 is built from 16 residues. V dropped 2 bases and J dropped 5; count of bases not matched to a gene: 12. Germline assignment: CDR1 MNHEY and CDR2 SVGEGT. This clone occurred a few times. Sequencing was done on a sample of peripheral blood. The receptor was isolated from a man between 65 and 85 years old with active or convalescent COVID-19. This chain joins TRBV6-2 or TRBV6-3 and TRBJ2-7; 7 bases map to TRBD2. CDR3 bases: TGTGCCAGCAGTTACCCGGTCCGGGGCGGGAGAGACGAGCAGTACTTC. Residues: CASSYPVRGGRDEQYF.